This T cell receptor beta chain was identified in a study of CD8+CD57+ T cells in acquired aplastic anemia. Both TCR beta VDJ combination and CDR3 sequence profiling were carried out. Genomic DNA was the template for this profiling. One entry per CDR3 protein results from TCRdb running MiXCR on the reads. The top ten clones hold 7% to 10% of a sample with about 240,000 distinct CDR3 sequences, more than 40% of them seen once. The germline V gene has CDR1 LNHDA and CDR2 SQIVND (reference sequence). V shed 3 bases, J shed 9 bases, and the junction held 6 bases outside the gene matches. The CDR3 sequence is 13 residues long. Before being chosen for sequencing, patients had shown CD8+CD57+ cell expansion by flow cytometry.

The V and J genes are TRBV19 and TRBJ2-7; TRBD2 aligns across 9 bases. The TCR comes from a human donor with aplastic anemia. What was sequenced was sorted CD4+, CD8+, or CD8+CD57+ T cells (not recorded which) from PBMCs. The CDR3 spells CASSINEAGGQYF. The CDR3 nucleotides read TGTGCCAGTAGTATCAACGAAGCGGGGGGGCAGTACTTC.